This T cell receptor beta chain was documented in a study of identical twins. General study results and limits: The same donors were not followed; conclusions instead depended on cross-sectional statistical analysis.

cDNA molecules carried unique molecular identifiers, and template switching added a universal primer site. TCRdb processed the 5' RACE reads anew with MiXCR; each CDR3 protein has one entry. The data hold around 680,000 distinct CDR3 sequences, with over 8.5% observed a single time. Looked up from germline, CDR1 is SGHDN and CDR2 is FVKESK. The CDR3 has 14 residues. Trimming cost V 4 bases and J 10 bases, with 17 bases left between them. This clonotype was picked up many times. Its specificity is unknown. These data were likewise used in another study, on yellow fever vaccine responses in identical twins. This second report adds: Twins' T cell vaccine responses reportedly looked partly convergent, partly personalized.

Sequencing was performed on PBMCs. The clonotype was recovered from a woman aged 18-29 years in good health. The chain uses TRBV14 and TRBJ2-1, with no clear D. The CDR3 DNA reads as TGTGCCAGCAGCCCCAAACAAACGGTGAGCGAGCAGTTCTTC. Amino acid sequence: CASSPKQTVSEQFF.